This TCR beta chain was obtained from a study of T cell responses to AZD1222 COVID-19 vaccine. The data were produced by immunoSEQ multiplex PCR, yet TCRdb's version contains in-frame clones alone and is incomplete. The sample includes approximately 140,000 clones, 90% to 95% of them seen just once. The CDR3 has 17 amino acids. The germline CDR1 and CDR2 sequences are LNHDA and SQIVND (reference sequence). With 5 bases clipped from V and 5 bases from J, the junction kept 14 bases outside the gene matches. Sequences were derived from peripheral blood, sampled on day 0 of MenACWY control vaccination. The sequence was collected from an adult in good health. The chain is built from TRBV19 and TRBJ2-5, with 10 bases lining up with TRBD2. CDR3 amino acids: CASSLVAGGSSRETQYF. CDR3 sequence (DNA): TGTGCCAGTAGTTTAGTAGCGGGGGGTTCGTCTCGGGAGACCCAGTACTTC.